A selection of T cell receptor beta chains follows, all from one sample in a study of blood T cell repertoires in COVID-19. The protocol was immunoSEQ multiplex PCR, while the TCRdb copy is restricted to in-frame clones and leaves out a portion. Of about 530,000 clones listed, roughly 89% are singletons. Sequenced sample: peripheral blood. The receptors shown here come from a woman in her 50s with COVID-19, enrolled during active disease. The CDR3 runs from the conserved cysteine through the conserved F or W. Each record gives: clone size, D gene, V gene, J gene, CDR3 protein, CDR3 DNA. The D gene is left open where the match is weak. A row's size may be missing; if present it is once, few, many or a size class.

>.|.|TRBV6-5|TRBJ1-4
CASIDSYNEKLFF
TGTGCCAGCATCGACAGCTACAATGAAAAACTGTTTTTT
>.|.|TRBV28|TRBJ2-3
CASSIIADTQYF
TGTGCCAGCAGTATAATAGCAGATACGCAGTATTTT
>.|TRBD1|TRBV6-5|TRBJ1-2
CASSRDRASGYTF
TGTGCCAGTTCCCGGGACAGGGCTTCTGGCTACACCTTC
>once|.|TRBV11-2|TRBJ1-2
CASSSPGWNYGYTF
TGTGCCAGCAGCTCCCCAGGTTGGAACTATGGCTACACCTTC
>.|.|TRBV28|TRBJ1-1
CASSARNTEAFF
TGTGCCAGCAGTGCGAGGAACACTGAAGCTTTCTTT
>.|TRBD2|TRBV11-2|TRBJ2-1
CASLRAGGRHEQFF
TGTGCCAGCTTAAGAGCGGGGGGGCGCCATGAGCAGTTCTTC
>once|.|TRBV19|TRBJ1-2
CASSPLSGSGYTF
TGTGCCAGTAGTCCCTTATCCGGTTCGGGCTACACCTTC
>.|.|TRBV9|TRBJ2-2
CASSVGDSTNTGELFF
TGTGCCAGCAGCGTAGGAGACAGCACGAACACCGGGGAGCTGTTTTTT
>.|.|TRBV19|TRBJ1-5
CASQERESGQPQHF
TGTGCCTCCCAAGAGAGGGAATCAGGTCAGCCCCAGCATTTT
>.|.|TRBV5-1|TRBJ2-1
CASSFITSSYNEQFF
TGCGCCAGCAGCTTCATAACCAGCTCCTACAATGAGCAGTTCTTC
>.|TRBD2|TRBV5-6|TRBJ2-7
CASSLPSGAIGEQYF
TGTGCCAGCAGCTTGCCGAGCGGGGCGATAGGCGAGCAGTACTTC
>.|.|TRBV5-5|TRBJ1-1
CASSLVLRGALEAFF
TGTGCCAGCAGCTTGGTTCTGCGGGGGGCGTTGGAAGCTTTCTTT
>.|TRBD1|TRBV2|TRBJ1-2
CASTRTGDLSGYTF
TGTGCCAGCACCCGGACAGGGGACCTCTCCGGCTACACCTTC
>once|.|TRBV3-1/TRBV3-2|TRBJ1-2
CASSQGQGNYGYTF
TGTGCCAGCAGCCAAGGGCAGGGTAACTATGGCTACACCTTC
>.|.|TRBV9|TRBJ2-2
CASSPFGGIANTGELFF
TGTGCCAGCAGCCCATTTGGAGGGATAGCGAACACCGGGGAGCTGTTTTTT